This passage covers 32 T cell receptor beta chains from one sample sequenced in a study of shared clonotypes between healthy human individuals (dated by TCRdb to 2020 to 2021). The library relied on the immunoSEQ multiplex PCR assay. Here the immuneACCESS table is served through TCRdb, limited to in-frame sequences with V and J called. Missing clones are a known gap in these copies; in checked studies unresolved V genes cover under half, and the rest lacks a known reason. This sample is represented by about 2.1 million clones; more than 85% of them were singletons. Approximately 1.7% of the sample comes from the top ten. CD8 naive samples were obtained by positive selection for CCR7 among CD45RO-negative cells, yielding a CD45RA+CCR7+ population from which TemRA cells were excluded. Sequenced: naive CD8+ T cells from PBMCs. The cell subset or site label on this specimen signifies: CD45RA+CCR7+. The receptors were sampled from a man younger than 30 in good health. Some clones in this sample may be carry-over from other donors' samples.

The chain employs TRBV27 and TRBJ2-2; tentatively, D is TRBD1 (6 bases). V was shortened by 4 bases and J by 1 base, with 13 bases between the two germline ends. The CDR3 consists of 16 residues. Germline V gene data show CDR1 as MNHEY and CDR2 as SMNVEV (reference sequence). For the CDR3, the DNA is TGTGCCAGCAGTTCTCGTGGACAGATGAACACCGGGGAGCTGTTTTTT. Translating it yields CASSSRGQMNTGELFF.

The gene calls are TRBV19 and TRBJ1-1, with a tentative D call TRBD1 (5 bases). V was pared by 3 bases and J by 1 base, with 15 bases between. CDR1 is LNHDA and CDR2 is SQIVND in the germline V gene (reference sequence). The CDR3 sequence is 16 residues long. CDR3 DNA: TGTGCCAGTAGTATTACTACCCGGGGGAGGAACACTGAAGCTTTCTTT. Protein product: CASSITTRGRNTEAFF.

V and J are TRBV5-6 and TRBJ1-4, with D maybe TRBD1 (5 bases). The CDR3 has 17 residues. Germline assignment: CDR1 SGHDT and CDR2 YYEEEE. The V and J ends lost 1 base and 5 bases respectively, with 18 bases between them. The CDR3 spells CASSLREGDAENEKLFF. The CDR3 DNA is TGTGCCAGCAGCTTGCGAGAAGGGGACGCGGAGAATGAAAAACTGTTTTTT.

This chain uses TRBV7-8 with TRBJ2-1, with a possible D match to TRBD1 (6 bases). Germline V gene lookup returns CDR1 SGHVS and CDR2 FQNEAQ. The CDR3 sequence is 15 residues long. The germline V and J ends were trimmed by 5 bases and 4 bases, with 15 bases remaining between them. The CDR3 region has the DNA TGTGCCAGCAGCCCTACGGTAAGGGGGTACAATGAGCAGTTCTTC. This codes for CASSPTVRGYNEQFF. Variable domain in full (rest from reference TRBV7-8 and TRBJ2-1): GAGVSQSPRYKVAKRGQDVALRCDPISGHVSLFWYQQALGQGPEFLTYFQNEAQLDKSGLPSDRFFAERPEGSVSTLKIQRTQQEDSAVYLCASSPTVRGYNEQFFGPGTRLTVL.

This chain joins TRBV27 and TRBJ2-1, with 9 bases that match TRBD2. V lost 5 bases to trimming and J lost 0 bases; unmatched junction nucleotides: 11. This CDR3 has 18 amino acids. Germline-derived CDR1 and CDR2 are MNHEY and SMNVEV (reference sequence). CDR3 sequence (DNA): TGTGCCAGCAGTCCGAGACTAGCGGCTTCAAGCTCCTACAATGAGCAGTTCTTC. This codes for CASSPRLAASSSYNEQFF.

This sequence joins TRBV15 and TRBJ2-7; D is perhaps TRBD2 (6 bases). V lost 2 bases and J lost 5, with 19 bases in between. The CDR3 has 16 residues. Germline CDR1 reads LNHNV; CDR2 reads YYDKDF (reference sequence). This CDR3 reads CATSRSFAASENEQYF. For the CDR3, the DNA is TGTGCCACCAGCAGATCATTCGCGGCTAGCGAAAACGAGCAGTACTTC.

The rearrangement uses TRBV4-1 and TRBJ1-2; D uncertain. The CDR3 is made up of 15 amino acids. V lost 3 bases to trimming and J lost 8 bases, with 19 bases between them. Per germline, CDR1 MGHRA and CDR2 YSYEKL. CDR3 protein: CASSHQPPMWEGYTF. The CDR3, as DNA: TGCGCCAGCAGCCATCAGCCCCCTATGTGGGAGGGCTACACCTTC.

The CDR3 nucleotides are TGTGCCAGCAGTTTTAGGAATGTGTGGGGGGCCAACGTCCTGACTTTC. This codes for CASSFRNVWGANVLTF. The gene calls are TRBV28 and TRBJ2-6, with D hard to call. The CDR3 is 16 residues long. The V and J ends lost 3 bases and 4 bases respectively, with 13 bases between them. The V gene's germline CDR1 is MDHEN and CDR2 SYDVKM.

This clone was observed once. V usage is TRBV11-2 and J usage is TRBJ2-7, with 11 bases matching TRBD2. This CDR3 spans 17 amino acids. Per germline, CDR1 SGHAT and CDR2 FQNNGV. The V and J ends lost 3 bases and 2 bases, in that order; junction bases with no gene match: 9. CDR3 sequence: CASSFGAGLAATYEQYF. CDR3 bases: TGTGCCAGCAGCTTTGGGGCGGGACTAGCGGCGACCTACGAGCAGTACTTC.

This chain uses TRBV6-1 with TRBJ2-1, with 7 bases aligning to TRBD1. Germline V gives CDR1 MNHNS, CDR2 SASEGT. The CDR3 has 16 residues. Trimming took 2 bases from V and 6 from J; bases not matched to a gene: 10. This chain's CDR3 is CASSERTGTVGNEQFF. In nucleotides, the CDR3 is TGTGCCAGCAGTGAACGGACCGGGACAGTCGGCAATGAGCAGTTCTTC.

CDR3 sequence (DNA): TGCGCCAGCAGCCAAGGACAGGGCGGCCACGAGCAGTACTTC. It specifies CASSQGQGGHEQYF. The J gene is TRBJ2-7, the V gene TRBV4-3; TRBD1 aligns across 7 bases. Germline loops: CDR1 LGHNA, CDR2 YSLEER. V trimming: 1 base; J trimming: 5 bases; junction bases outside the gene matches: 5. The CDR3 length is 14 residues.

The J gene is TRBJ2-4, the V gene TRBV28, with D maybe TRBD1 (5 bases). Germline CDR1 reads MDHEN; CDR2 reads SYDVKM. The CDR3 contains 15 residues. Trimming shortened V by 2 bases and J by 1 base, and 9 bases separated the two germline ends. The CDR3 DNA is TGTGCCAGCAGTTTAATCCCAGGGGCCAAAAACATTCAGTACTTC. This gives the protein CASSLIPGAKNIQYF.

The rearrangement uses TRBV29-1 and TRBJ2-3; TRBD2 matches 13 bases. CDR3 length equals 15 residues. The ends lost 6 bases at V and 2 bases at J; junction bases unmatched: 5. Germline V gives CDR1 SQVTM, CDR2 ANQGSEA. The CDR3 here is CSVSGLAGLTDTQYF. The CDR3 DNA sequence: TGCAGCGTCTCGGGACTAGCGGGGCTCACAGATACGCAGTATTTT.

This chain joins TRBV27 and TRBJ2-3, with 10 bases that match TRBD2. The V gene's germline CDR1 is MNHEY and CDR2 SMNVEV (reference sequence). This CDR3 has 14 amino acids. V shed 6 bases and J 6 bases; nucleotides not matched to a gene: 6. The CDR3 nucleotides read TGTGCCAGCAGCCTTAGCGGGGGGCATGATACGCAGTATTTT. Translation: CASSLSGGHDTQYF.

V usage is TRBV10-3 and J usage is TRBJ2-4, with TRBD2 as a possible D gene (5 bases). The CDR3 is 13 amino acids. V lost 3 bases and J lost 2, with 5 bases in between. The germline CDR1 and CDR2 sequences are ENHRY and SYGVKD. CDR3 in DNA: TGTGCCATCAGTGACGGGACCAAAAACATTCAGTACTTC. Encoded protein: CAISDGTKNIQYF.

With regard to this clone: This same CDR3 is encoded by further DNA sequences in the sample. In nucleotides, the CDR3 is TGTGCCAGCAGTTTATCGGGACTAGCGGGAGAGACCCAGTACTTC. It specifies CASSLSGLAGETQYF. The chain joins TRBV27 to TRBJ2-5; TRBD2 aligns across 12 bases. Germline CDR1 reads MNHEY; CDR2 reads SMNVEV (reference sequence). With 0 bases clipped from V and 4 bases from J, the junction kept 0 bases outside the gene matches. The CDR3 has 15 amino acids.

The chain combines TRBV7-9 with TRBJ2-2; TRBD1 agrees at 9 bases. Germline trimming cut 5 bases from V and 5 bases from J; bases unmatched to any gene: 3. This CDR3 is built from 14 residues. Germline V lookup: CDR1 SEHNR, CDR2 FQNEAQ (reference sequence). The DNA for the CDR3 is TGTGCCAGCAGCCTCGGACAGGGGACCGGGGAGCTGTTTTTT. Protein sequence: CASSLGQGTGELFF.

As regards this clone: This CDR3 is also generated by other DNA sequences in the sample. The V gene is TRBV9, the J gene TRBJ2-1; D unclear. V dropped 3 bases and J dropped 1 base, with 8 bases sitting between them. The CDR3 has 14 amino acids. The V gene's germline CDR1 is SGDLS and CDR2 YYNGEE. DNA of the CDR3: TGTGCCAGCAGCGCGGCAGGTTCCTACAATGAGCAGTTCTTC. It yields the protein CASSAAGSYNEQFF. The complete variable domain, with remaining parts taken from reference TRBV9 and TRBJ2-1, reads DSGVTQTPKHLITATGQRVTLRCSPRSGDLSVYWYQQSLDQGLQFLIQYYNGEERAKGNILERFSAQQFPDLHSELNLSSLELGDSALYFCASSAAGSYNEQFFGPGTRLTVL.

V usage is TRBV5-8 and J usage is TRBJ1-2, with D unresolved. The CDR3 length is 11 residues. Germline CDR1 reads SGHTS; CDR2 reads YDEGEE. Between the trimmed V and J ends, which lost 6 bases and 1 base, there was a span of 4 bases. CDR3 in amino acids: CASTVNYGYTF. CDR3 nucleotide sequence: TGTGCCAGCACGGTTAACTATGGCTACACCTTC. Complete variable domain (other parts from reference TRBV5-8 and TRBJ1-2): EAGVTQSPTHLIKTRGQQATLRCSPISGHTSVYWYQQALGLGLQFLLWYDEGEERNRGNFPPRFSGRQFPNYSSELNVNALELEDSALYLCASTVNYGYTFGSGTRLTVV.

The chain combines TRBV9 with TRBJ1-2; D is unclear. Germline loops: CDR1 SGDLS, CDR2 YYNGEE. V was clipped by 0 bases and J by 4 bases, with 16 bases between them. The CDR3 has 16 residues. The CDR3 here is CASSVEQSPLGYGYTF. CDR3 in DNA: TGTGCCAGCAGCGTAGAACAGTCCCCATTGGGCTATGGCTACACCTTC.

The CDR3 DNA sequence: TGTGCCAGCAGTCCGCTTTGGAGCGGGAGGGTGGAGACCCAGTACTTC. It is translated as CASSPLWSGRVETQYF. The rearrangement joins TRBV27 to TRBJ2-5; 10 nucleotides agree with TRBD2. CDR3 size: 16 residues. Germline V gives CDR1 MNHEY, CDR2 SMNVEV (reference sequence). The trim removed 5 bases at V and 5 bases at J, leaving 11 bases unmatched.

The chain combines TRBV11-2 with TRBJ2-1; the D is unclear. V lost 1 base and J 1 base, leaving 8 bases between the germline ends. CDR1 and CDR2 (germline): SGHAT, FQNNGV. This CDR3 is built from 15 residues. CDR3 sequence (DNA): TGTGCCAGCAGCTTAGTGTCAGGTTCCTACAATGAGCAGTTCTTC. Translating it yields CASSLVSGSYNEQFF.

The chain recombines TRBV28 with TRBJ2-1; D gene uncertain. Trimming pared 7 bases from V and 7 bases from J, leaving 11 bases between. This CDR3 has 12 amino acids. Germline loops: CDR1 MDHEN, CDR2 SYDVKM. The CDR3 is CASNALGNEQFF. The CDR3 bases are TGTGCCAGCAACGCTCTAGGGAATGAGCAGTTCTTC.

A word on this clone: The sample contains more than one DNA sequence encoding this CDR3. The rearrangement joins TRBV30 to TRBJ2-1; 7 bases fit TRBD1. Germline CDR1 and CDR2: GTSNPN and SVGIG (reference sequence). The CDR3 length is 15 residues. V dropped 0 bases and J dropped 3; count of bases not matched to a gene: 5. The CDR3 DNA follows: TGTGCCTGGAGTGTACTGAGGGACAGCTACAATGAGCAGTTCTTC. Its translation: CAWSVLRDSYNEQFF. Full variable domain (remainder filled in from reference TRBV30 and TRBJ2-1): SQTIHQWPATLVQPVGSPLSLECTVEGTSNPNLYWYRQAAGRGLQLLFYSVGIGQISSEVPQNLSASRPQDRQFILSSKKLLLSDSGFYLCAWSVLRDSYNEQFFGPGTRLTVL.

This chain joins TRBV11-2 and TRBJ2-7; D is possibly TRBD1 (7 bases). The CDR3 is 18 residues long. In germline, CDR1 is SGHAT, CDR2 FQNNGV. V lost 1 base, J lost 4 bases, and 23 bases lay in between. CDR3 bases: TGTGCCAGCAGCTTAGGTCCAGGGGGGCGATACAGAGGTTACGAGCAGTACTTC. This translates into CASSLGPGGRYRGYEQYF.

The gene calls are TRBV14 and TRBJ2-1; D remains ambiguous. V dropped 9 bases and J dropped 6 bases, with 15 bases sitting between them. The germline V gene has CDR1 SGHDN and CDR2 FVKESK. This CDR3 has 13 amino acids. CDR3 nucleotide sequence: TGTGCCAGTTTTCAGCGCAATCCCAATGAGCAGTTCTTC. Residues: CASFQRNPNEQFF. Drawing the rest from reference TRBV14 and TRBJ2-1, the complete variable domain is EAGVTQFPSHSVIEKGQTVTLRCDPISGHDNLYWYRRVMGKEIKFLLHFVKESKQDESGMPNNRFLAERTGGTYSTLKVQPAELEDSGVYFCASFQRNPNEQFFGPGTRLTVL.

This clone was found a few times. The gene calls are TRBV14 and TRBJ1-1, with TRBD1 as a possible D gene (6 bases). The CDR3 covers 17 residues. Trimming shortened V by 0 bases and J by 4 bases, and 18 bases separated the two germline ends. Germline values: CDR1 SGHDN, CDR2 FVKESK. CDR3 residues: CASSQEGGPGMGTEAFF. The CDR3 DNA sequence: TGTGCCAGCAGCCAAGAAGGGGGGCCGGGAATGGGCACTGAAGCTTTCTTT.

V gene TRBV9 combines with J gene TRBJ2-7; TRBD2 matches at 8 bases. The V gene end was trimmed by 3 bases and the J gene end by 4 bases; junction bases not matched to a gene: 9. Germline CDR1 SGDLS, CDR2 YYNGEE. The CDR3 length is 15 residues. This CDR3 is CASSAGGAGEYEQYF. CDR3 coding DNA: TGTGCCAGCAGCGCCGGGGGGGCGGGAGAATACGAGCAGTACTTC.

The chain carries TRBV28 and TRBJ2-7, with 8 bases identical to TRBD1. The CDR3 has 13 residues. The V gene end was trimmed by 8 bases and the J gene end by 1 base; junction bases not matched to a gene: 4. Per the germline V gene, CDR1 is MDHEN and CDR2 is SYDVKM. In DNA form, the CDR3 reads TGTGCCAGCCTCAACAGGGGGTCCTACGAGCAGTACTTC. Its translation is CASLNRGSYEQYF.

V is TRBV6-5 and J is TRBJ2-4; the D gene is possibly TRBD2 (6 bases). V lost 4 bases and J 0 bases, leaving 10 bases between the germline ends. The CDR3 totals 15 residues. CDR1 and CDR2 from the germline V gene are MNHEY and SVGAGI. The CDR3 nucleotides are TGTGCCAGCAGTTCTCAGGAGGGAGCCAAAAACATTCAGTACTTC. Encoded protein: CASSSQEGAKNIQYF.

The chain joins TRBV7-3 to TRBJ1-5, with D possibly matching TRBD1 (5 bases). Germline lookup yields CDR1 SGHTA and CDR2 FQGTGA. V lost 4 bases, J lost 5 bases, and 18 bases lay in between. The CDR3 sequence is 16 residues long. The CDR3 spells CASSSQGREEHQPQHF. The CDR3, as DNA: TGTGCCAGCAGCTCACAAGGCAGGGAGGAGCATCAGCCCCAGCATTTT.

This chain uses TRBV19 with TRBJ1-1, with D tentatively TRBD1 (6 bases). Trimming pared 10 bases from V and 1 base from J, leaving 16 bases between. This CDR3 has 14 amino acids. Germline CDR1 reads LNHDA; CDR2 reads SQIVND (reference sequence). The chain's CDR3 is CATETGLGNTEAFF. As DNA, the CDR3 is TGTGCCACAGAAACAGGGCTCGGGAACACTGAAGCTTTCTTT.